This T cell receptor beta chain was documented in a study of T-cell reconstitution after alpha-beta-depleted transplantation in children. Per germline, CDR1 KGHSH and CDR2 LQKENI. The CDR3 has 13 amino acids. V lost 2 bases, J lost 4 bases, and 7 bases lay in between. Construction of the TCRbeta library involved unique molecular identifiers. Each CDR3 protein gets one entry after TCRdb re-called the PCR reads with MiXCR. The table lists about 420,000 distinct CDR3 sequences, approximately 11% of them singletons. This receptor was taken from a human donor who donated a stem cell graft to a child with acute myeloid leukemia. V is TRBV18 and J is TRBJ2-3; D gene ambiguous. The sample in question was PBMCs from the stem cell graft donor, obtained from the stem cell graft. The CDR3, as DNA: TGTGCCAGCTCACCAATCGACGCAGATACGCAGTATTTT. Its protein product is CASSPIDADTQYF.